Listed below are T cell receptor beta chains from one sample, sequenced in a study of CD4 T cells in relation to SARS-CoV-2 and coronaviruses. For these TCRs, the target antigens are not known. The repertoire was sequenced with immunoSEQ multiplex PCR; TCRdb's copy has only in-frame clones and lacks some. The sample records some 30,000 clones, 60% to 85% being singletons. The source material was CD4+ T cells from PBMCs, cultured in vitro. These TCRs come from a human donor in good health. CDR3s include the opening cysteine and the closing phenylalanine or tryptophan. A D gene is named only where the DNA matches it firmly. The size field is filled for only some rows; it gives once, few, many or a size class.

clone_size j_call d_call v_call cdr3_aa cdr3_nt
. TRBJ1-2 . TRBV19 CASSKQGGYGYTF TGTGCCAGTAGTAAACAGGGTGGCTATGGCTACACCTTC
. TRBJ2-7 TRBD2 TRBV6-6 CASSYVTSGGAKQYF TGTGCCAGCAGTTACGTGACTAGCGGGGGGGCCAAACAGTACTTC
. TRBJ2-7 TRBD2 TRBV13 CASSPSMGGTSYEQYF TGTGCCAGCAGCCCCTCCATGGGAGGGACGTCCTACGAGCAGTACTTC
. TRBJ1-1 . TRBV7-9 CASSFGHVNTEAFF TGTGCCAGCAGCTTCGGACACGTGAACACTGAAGCTTTCTTT
. TRBJ1-2 . TRBV6-5 CASRIMDIGNYGYTF TGTGCCAGCCGTATAATGGACATTGGAAACTATGGCTACACCTTC
. TRBJ1-4 . TRBV5-1 CASSSNRVGAEKLFF TGCGCCAGCAGCTCAAACCGCGTCGGGGCTGAAAAACTGTTTTTT
. TRBJ2-7 . TRBV6-5 CASNPASRGTYEQYF TGTGCCAGCAACCCAGCGAGTCGGGGGACCTACGAGCAGTACTTC
. TRBJ1-2 TRBD1 TRBV29-1 CSVPPGQGNYGYTF TGCAGCGTTCCGCCCGGACAGGGGAACTATGGCTACACCTTC
. TRBJ2-4 TRBD1 TRBV5-8 CASSLARTGQNIQYF TGTGCCAGCAGCTTGGCAAGGACAGGCCAGAACATTCAGTACTTC
. TRBJ2-5 . TRBV11-1 CASSRVERVTQYF TGTGCCAGCAGCCGGGTGGAAAGGGTGACCCAGTACTTC
. TRBJ2-1 . TRBV6-5 CASGRQNEQFF TGTGCCAGTGGGAGGCAAAATGAGCAGTTCTTC
few TRBJ2-3 TRBD2 TRBV5-4 CASRQGLAGSTDTQYF TGTGCCAGCAGGCAAGGACTAGCGGGGAGCACAGATACGCAGTATTTT
few TRBJ2-7 . TRBV4-2 CASSQERRGTYEQYF TGTGCCAGCAGCCAAGAACGCCGGGGCACCTACGAGCAGTACTTC
. TRBJ2-1 TRBD2 TRBV11-3 CASSLGLAGGGEQFF TGTGCCAGCAGCTTAGGGCTAGCGGGAGGTGGGGAGCAGTTCTTC
. TRBJ2-3 . TRBV19 CASSILGFWGSDTQYF TGTGCCAGTAGTATCCTTGGGTTTTGGGGGTCAGATACGCAGTATTTT
. TRBJ2-1 TRBD2 TRBV2 CASSEARTRANEQFF TGTGCCAGCAGTGAAGCCCGGACTAGAGCGAATGAGCAGTTCTTC
. TRBJ1-2 . TRBV24-1 CATSQGNYGYTF TGTGCCACCAGTCAGGGCAACTATGGCTACACCTTC
. TRBJ1-4 . TRBV18 CASRSTDPNEKLFF TGTGCCAGCCGTTCGACGGACCCTAATGAAAAACTGTTTTTT
. TRBJ1-5 . TRBV6-2/TRBV6-3 CASSSLGRSRQPQHF TGTGCCAGCAGTTCCTTGGGACGGAGTCGGCAGCCCCAGCATTTT
. TRBJ1-1 TRBD1 TRBV11-2 CASSLTGGDTEAFF TGTGCCAGCAGCCTGACAGGGGGCGACACTGAAGCTTTCTTT
large TRBJ1-2 . TRBV3-1/TRBV3-2 CASTNGQNYYGYTF TGTGCCAGCACCAATGGACAGAATTACTATGGCTACACCTTC
. TRBJ2-2 TRBD2 TRBV7-2 CASSPALLAGTGELFF TGTGCCAGCAGCCCGGCGTTACTAGCGGGGACCGGGGAGCTGTTTTTT
few TRBJ1-5 . TRBV4-3 CASSQDLGGVQPQHF TGCGCCAGCAGCCAAGATCTTGGGGGCGTTCAGCCCCAGCATTTT